The rows below give T cell receptor beta chains drawn from one sample of a study of shared clonotypes between healthy human individuals. Measured with immunoSEQ multiplex PCR; TCRdb has only the in-frame clones, and not every one. The sample lists more than 450,000 clones, 60% to 85% seen once, with 10% to 15% in the top ten. The specimen was PBMCs. The receptors derive from a woman in her thirties or forties in good health. Some clones in this sample may be carry-over from other donors' samples. Each CDR3 is given with its conserved first and last residue. The order of the fields is J gene, clone size, D gene, V gene, CDR3 DNA, CDR3 protein. A D gene is named only where the DNA matches it firmly. Clone size is stated in some rows and not others, as once, few, many or a class when expanded.

TRBJ2-3 | - | - | TRBV28 | TGTGCCAGCAGTTTTTCGTCGGGTACGCAGTATTTT | CASSFSSGTQYF
TRBJ2-7 | - | TRBD2 | TRBV30 | TGTGCCTGGAGTTTCCGGACTAGCGGGAGGATCTACGAGCAGTACTTC | CAWSFRTSGRIYEQYF
TRBJ2-3 | - | - | TRBV10-2 | TGCGCCAGCAGTGAGTCGAGGGGGGTCCCTAGCACAGATACGCAGTATTTT | CASSESRGVPSTDTQYF
TRBJ1-6 | - | TRBD1 | TRBV5-4 | TGTGCCAGCAGCTCTACAGGGGGCGGTTGGTCACCCCTCCACTTT | CASSSTGGGWSPLHF
TRBJ2-7 | once | - | TRBV6-6 | TGTGCCAGCAGAAAGGCCGACGACCCCTACGAGCAGTACTTC | CASRKADDPYEQYF
TRBJ2-1 | - | TRBD2 | TRBV14 | TGTGCCAGCAGCCCCCTTCTAGCGGGAGGGTACAATGAGCAGTTCTTC | CASSPLLAGGYNEQFF
TRBJ1-1 | few | TRBD1 | TRBV19 | TGTGCCAGTAGTATAGTCCACAGGGGATCTGAAGCTTTCTTT | CASSIVHRGSEAFF
TRBJ2-5 | - | - | TRBV28 | TGTGCCAGCAGTTTCCCCTTGGTGGGGGAGACCCAGTACTTC | CASSFPLVGETQYF
TRBJ1-5 | - | TRBD1 | TRBV5-1 | TGCGCCAGCAGCGTGGACAGGGGGCCCGATCAGCCCCAGCATTTT | CASSVDRGPDQPQHF
TRBJ2-1 | - | - | TRBV4-1 | TGCGCCAGCAGCCGCCTTGGAGGGGGGCGATACAATGAGCAGTTCTTC | CASSRLGGGRYNEQFF
TRBJ2-7 | - | TRBD1 | TRBV4-2 | TGTGCCAGCAGCCGAGGGACAGGTTCATACGAGCAGTACTTC | CASSRGTGSYEQYF
TRBJ1-2 | once | TRBD1 | TRBV7-8 | TGTGCCAGCAGCGCCACCACAGGGGCCTATGGCTACACCTTC | CASSATTGAYGYTF
TRBJ2-5 | - | - | TRBV12-2 | TGTGCAAGTCGCTTACAGCGGCGTTACGAAGAGACCCAGTACTTC | CASRLQRRYEETQYF
TRBJ2-5 | once | - | TRBV7-8 | TGTGCCAGCAGCTTAGCGCGGGGCAGGGCTAAAGAGACCCAGTACTTC | CASSLARGRAKETQYF
TRBJ1-3 | - | TRBD1 | TRBV30 | TGTGCCTGGAGTGTACTGTGGGGGACAGGGCACTCTGGAAACACCATATATTTT | CAWSVLWGTGHSGNTIYF
TRBJ1-1 | - | - | TRBV27 | TGTGCCAGCAGTTCCCGCCTGACAGGGAACACTGAAGCTTTCTTT | CASSSRLTGNTEAFF
TRBJ2-7 | - | - | TRBV5-1 | TGCGCCAGCAGCTTGGGGGCAGGGGAAACTTACGAGCAGTACTTC | CASSLGAGETYEQYF
TRBJ1-2 | - | TRBD1 | TRBV10-1 | TGCGCCAGCCTGGGGTTCGGGACAGGGTGCTATGGCTACACCTTC | CASLGFGTGCYGYTF
TRBJ1-2 | - | - | TRBV28 | TGTGCCAGCACCTCACACGCGGGGGTTGACGGCTACACCTTC | CASTSHAGVDGYTF
TRBJ2-1 | - | TRBD2 | TRBV6-4 | TGTGCCAGCAGTGCGGGACTAGCCCAGCACAATGAGCAGTTCTTC | CASSAGLAQHNEQFF
TRBJ2-2 | - | TRBD2 | TRBV15 | TGTGCCACCAGCAGAGCACCAGGACTAGAGAGCACCGGGGAGCTGTTTTTT | CATSRAPGLESTGELFF
TRBJ1-1 | few | TRBD1 | TRBV18 | TGTGCCAGCTCACCGGGACAGCAAACGAACACTGAAGCTTTCTTT | CASSPGQQTNTEAFF
TRBJ1-5 | - | - | TRBV15 | TGTGCCACCAGCAGAGATCAATCGCCCCAGCATTTT | CATSRDQSPQHF
TRBJ2-1 | - | - | TRBV11-2 | TGTGCCAGCAGCTTTGTGACTCCACTTAGCTCCTACAATGAGCAGTTCTTC | CASSFVTPLSSYNEQFF